This record looks at one TCR beta chain sequence and its context. Its target is not known. Template-switch reactions added UMIs with a 6-nucleotide sample barcode. TCRdb reprocessed the 5' RACE reads and reports one entry per CDR3 protein, with no DNA. The sample table includes approximately 330,000 distinct CDR3 sequences. These data come from a study of monozygotic twins with inflammatory bowel disease. CDR1 is MDHEN, CDR2 SYDVKM, per germline. CDR3 length: 16 amino acids. Investigators extracted total RNA from whole blood and did not sort T cells. General observations from the study: Results did not support any single strong IBD-associated signal or clonotype. Using the inverse Simpson index, IBD patients had lower TCRbeta diversity than healthy co-twins.

This clonotype was sampled from a human donor with ulcerative colitis or Crohn's disease, or a healthy co-twin of an affected twin (not recorded which). The chain joins TRBV28 to TRBJ2-5; the TCRdb call, TRBD1, lacks DNA for checking. Specimen: blood. CDR3 loop: CASSLPLGHIQETQYF.